Presented here are 18 T cell receptor beta chains from one specimen sequenced in a study of blood T cell repertoires in COVID-19. This table comes from immunoSEQ multiplex PCR, and its TCRdb copy is limited to in-frame clones, with some not included. The table lists some 70,000 clones, more than 70% of them singletons. Sequencing was carried out using peripheral blood. The receptors were sampled from an older man with active or convalescent COVID-19.

The rearrangement uses TRBV6-2 or TRBV6-3 and TRBJ2-7; unclear D gene. V gave up 2 bases and J gave up 7 bases, with 9 bases separating them. CDR1 and CDR2 from the germline V gene are MNHEY and SVGEGT. The CDR3 length is 12 residues. CDR3 in amino acids: CASSYSVGEQYF. As DNA, the CDR3 is TGTGCCAGCAGTTACAGCGTTGGGGAGCAGTACTTC.

This chain links TRBV19 with TRBJ2-3, with TRBD1 matching over 9 bases. This CDR3 is built from 15 residues. V was clipped by 4 bases and J by 4 bases; unmatched bases: 6. Looked up from germline, CDR1 is LNHDA and CDR2 is SQIVND (reference sequence). The CDR3 DNA is TGTGCCAGTAGTAGTTCACAGGGGGCGTCAGATACGCAGTATTTT. Amino acid sequence: CASSSSQGASDTQYF.

The chain recombines TRBV6-5 with TRBJ2-1; 12 nucleotides line up with TRBD1. V gave up 5 bases and J gave up 7 bases; unmatched junction bases: 6. Germline V lookup: CDR1 MNHEY, CDR2 SVGAGI. CDR3 length: 15 residues. Here the CDR3 reads CASSMGQGAGNEQFF. In DNA, the CDR3 is TGTGCCAGCAGTATGGGACAGGGGGCGGGGAATGAGCAGTTCTTC.

The V call is TRBV4-2, the J call TRBJ1-2; 10 bases agree with TRBD1. The germline CDR1 and CDR2 sequences are LGHNA and YNFKEQ. After removal of 0 bases from V and 4 bases from J, the junction contained 11 bases not matched to a gene. The CDR3 extends over 18 amino acids. CDR3 nucleotide sequence: TGTGCCAGCAGCCAAGAGCAAACCGGGACAGGGGCGGTCTATGGCTACACCTTC. This translates into CASSQEQTGTGAVYGYTF.

Concerning this clone itself: One junction end does not reproduce the germline sequence, and a read error may be involved. This rearrangement joins TRBV7-2 to TRBJ2-6, with 10 bases lining up with TRBD1. The germline V gene has CDR1 SGHTA and CDR2 FQGNSA. The CDR3 contains 13 residues. DNA for the CDR3: TGTGCCAGCAGCCCTACGGGACAGGGGATCCCCTCTTTC. Protein sequence: CASSPTGQGIPSF.

V gene TRBV30 combines with J gene TRBJ1-6; possible D gene TRBD1, 5 bases. The germline V gene encodes CDR1 GTSNPN and CDR2 SVGIG (reference sequence). Trimming shortened V by 1 base and J by 9 bases, and 10 bases separated the two germline ends. There are 13 residues in the CDR3. CDR3 loop: CAWSAQGSSPLHF. In DNA, the CDR3 is TGTGCCTGGAGTGCCCAGGGTAGTTCACCCCTCCACTTT.

The chain has TRBV3-1 (or the pseudogene TRBV3-2) and TRBJ2-3, with TRBD2 matching over 8 bases. The V gene end was trimmed by 2 bases and the J gene end by 3 bases; junction bases not matched to a gene: 7. The germline gives CDR1 LGHDT, CDR2 YNNKEL (reference sequence). This CDR3 is built from 16 residues. CDR3 sequence reads: CASSQMVTGGTDTQYF. The CDR3 DNA follows: TGTGCCAGCAGCCAAATGGTGACGGGGGGGACAGATACGCAGTATTTT.

The chain links TRBV5-4 to TRBJ2-3, with 8 bases aligning to TRBD2. CDR1 is SGHNT, CDR2 YYREEE, per germline (reference sequence). V shed 2 bases, J shed 5 bases, and the junction held 7 bases outside the gene matches. This CDR3 has 15 amino acids. The CDR3 protein is CASSFTGRAGDTQYF. The CDR3 DNA reads TGTGCCAGCAGCTTTACCGGGAGGGCCGGAGATACGCAGTATTTT. Complete variable domain (other parts from reference TRBV5-4 and TRBJ2-3): ETGVTQSPTHLIKTRGQQVTLRCSSQSGHNTVSWYQQALGQGPQFIFQYYREEENGRGNFPPRFSGLQFPNYSSELNVNALELDDSALYLCASSFTGRAGDTQYFGPGTRLTVL.

The V and J genes are TRBV19 and TRBJ2-2, with a possible D match to TRBD2 (5 bases). Deletions cut 7 bases from V and 7 bases from J, with 19 bases between. CDR1 is LNHDA, CDR2 SQIVND, per germline (reference sequence). CDR3 length equals 15 residues. CDR3 sequence reads: CASIGLEAAGGELFF. In nucleotides, the CDR3 is TGTGCCAGTATTGGGCTTGAAGCGGCAGGCGGGGAGCTGTTTTTT. The entire variable domain, with the rest obtained from reference TRBV19 and TRBJ2-2, is as follows: DGGITQSPKYLFRKEGQNVTLSCEQNLNHDAMYWYRQDPGQGLRLIYYSQIVNDFQKGDIAEGYSVSREKKESFPLTVTSAQKNPTAFYLCASIGLEAAGGELFFGEGSRLTVL.

CDR3 residues: CATGPGHNTGELFF. CDR3 DNA: TGTGCCACCGGCCCGGGACACAACACCGGGGAGCTGTTTTTT. This sequence joins TRBV24-1 and TRBJ2-2, with D maybe TRBD1 (6 bases). This CDR3 spans 14 amino acids. Germline CDR1 and CDR2: KGHDR and SFDVKD. V shed 9 bases and J shed 2 bases, with 12 bases lying between them.

The chain is built from TRBV11-2 and TRBJ1-2; D may be TRBD1 (6 bases). From germline, CDR1 is SGHAT and CDR2 FQNNGV. This CDR3 contains 17 residues. V was cut by 5 bases and J by 2 bases, with 21 bases left in between. The CDR3 sequence is CASSVIGGAQANYGYTF. CDR3 bases: TGTGCCAGCAGCGTCATCGGGGGGGCCCAGGCGAACTATGGCTACACCTTC.

The gene calls are TRBV12-3 or TRBV12-4 and TRBJ1-5; possible D gene TRBD1, 5 bases. V was trimmed by 5 bases and J by 2 bases, leaving 7 bases between them. The CDR3 totals 13 residues. CDR3: CASSRQRNQPQHF. The CDR3, as DNA: TGTGCCAGCAGTCGACAGCGCAATCAGCCCCAGCATTTT.

This clone was counted a few times. This chain links TRBV6-5 with TRBJ1-2, with TRBD1 as a possible D gene (5 bases). The CDR3 totals 15 residues. Trimming removed 8 bases at V and 5 bases at J, with 21 bases between. Germline V gene lookup returns CDR1 MNHEY and CDR2 SVGAGI. CDR3 amino acids: CASPGISLMEYGYTF. CDR3 nucleotide sequence: TGTGCCAGCCCAGGGATCTCCCTGATGGAGTATGGCTACACCTTC.

This sequence joins TRBV4-1 and TRBJ1-1, with 7 bases fitting TRBD1. CDR3 size: 14 residues. The V gene's germline CDR1 is MGHRA and CDR2 YSYEKL. V was clipped by 0 bases and J by 7 bases; unmatched bases: 5. The CDR3 here is CASSQDPRQGEAFF. The CDR3 coding sequence is TGCGCCAGCAGCCAAGATCCCCGACAGGGTGAAGCTTTCTTT.

This chain connects TRBV3-1 (or the pseudogene TRBV3-2) to TRBJ2-1; D ambiguous. V gave up 4 bases and J gave up 2 bases, with 9 bases separating them. The CDR3 loop spans 14 amino acids. CDR1 LGHDT and CDR2 YNNKEL come from the germline V gene (reference sequence). The CDR3 reads CASSPHGTYNEQFF. Written as DNA, the CDR3 is TGTGCCAGCAGCCCCCACGGTACCTACAATGAGCAGTTCTTC.

This clone was counted a few times. The chain employs TRBV6-2 or TRBV6-3 and TRBJ2-3, with D unclear. This CDR3 region has 15 residues. Trimming removed 2 bases at V and 6 bases at J, with 15 bases between. Germline assignment: CDR1 MNHEY and CDR2 SVGEGT. The DNA of the CDR3 is TGTGCCAGCAGTTACGGCGCTAGTGAGCAGGATACGCAGTATTTT. Translated: CASSYGASEQDTQYF.

The rearrangement uses TRBV28 and TRBJ1-2; possible D gene TRBD1, 6 bases. Germline CDR1 and CDR2: MDHEN and SYDVKM. CDR3 length: 15 amino acids. Trimming took 4 bases from V and 4 from J, leaving 16 bases between them. Written as DNA, the CDR3 is TGTGCCAGCAGTTCGACAGGTGAGGACTTCTATGGCTACACCTTC. It encodes CASSSTGEDFYGYTF.

This clone was counted once. J is TRBJ1-5 and V is TRBV10-1; 11 nucleotides match TRBD1. The CDR3 spans 17 residues. Germline CDR1 WNHNN, CDR2 SYGVQD (reference sequence). J gave up 4 bases and V 2 bases, and 7 bases lay outside the gene matches. The DNA of the CDR3 is TGCGCCAGCAGTGAGGGGAGGGGGGACAGGGGGAATCAGCCCCAGCATTTT. Residues: CASSEGRGDRGNQPQHF.